The 19 T cell receptor beta chains in this list originate from one sample, sequenced in a study of CD8+CD57+ T cells in acquired aplastic anemia. CDR3 and TCR beta VDJ profiling relied on genomic DNA as the template. TCRdb called the reads again in MiXCR, with one record for every CDR3 protein. The sample has about 260,000 distinct CDR3 sequences, 82% seen once; the top ten hold 40% to 50%. CD8+CD57+ cell expansion, shown by flow cytometry, had occurred in the patients selected for sequencing. Sequenced: sorted CD4+, CD8+, or CD8+CD57+ T cells (not recorded which) from PBMCs. The receptor source for this set is a human donor with aplastic anemia.

Of note for this clonotype: Relative to the germline gene, one junction end is altered; a read error may explain this. The chain couples TRBV9 to TRBJ2-3; either TRBD1 or TRBD2 may supply D (5 bases each). The germline gives CDR1 SGDLS, CDR2 YYNGEE. CDR3 size: 14 residues. Here the CDR3 reads CASSLRDATDTLYF. The CDR3 nucleotides are TGTGCCAGCAGCTTACGGGACGCCACAGATACGCTGTATTTT.

Worth noting for this clonotype: Compared with germline, one end of the junction differs, possibly owing to a read error. The chain uses TRBV5-1 and TRBJ1-1, with unresolved D. Looked up from germline, CDR1 is SGHRS and CDR2 is YFSETQ. This CDR3 is built from 15 residues. The CDR3: CASSLDLYGNTEAFF. The CDR3 DNA sequence: TGTGCCAGCAGCTTGGATCTCTACGGGAACACTGAAGCTTTCTTT.

In regard to this clonotype: Lacking the conserved final phenylalanine or tryptophan, this CDR3 likely reflects a read error. This chain connects TRBV9 to TRBJ1-4; D perhaps matches TRBD1 (5 bases). V shed 3 bases and J shed 8 bases, with 17 bases lying between them. Germline CDR1 and CDR2: SGDLS and YYNGEE. The CDR3 runs 15 residues. CDR3 nucleotide sequence: TGTGCCAGCAGCGAGGCCAGGGAACAATGGGAAAAACTGTTTCTT. Amino acid sequence: CASSEAREQWEKLFL.

Remarks on this clonotype: An end of the junction does not agree with germline; a read error may underlie this. The chain couples TRBV15 to TRBJ2-7; no clear D gene. CDR3 length: 14 amino acids. CDR1 and CDR2 (germline): LNHNV, YYDKDF (reference sequence). The chain's CDR3 is CPTNGPALAYEQYF. The CDR3 region has the DNA TGTCCCACCAACGGGCCAGCCCTTGCCTACGAGCAGTACTTC.

The chain joins TRBV5-6 to TRBJ2-3; TRBD1 agrees at 10 bases. The germline gives CDR1 SGHDT, CDR2 YYEEEE. This CDR3 has 15 residues. J was trimmed by 4 bases and V by 4 bases; bases with no gene match: 6. The CDR3 protein is CASSLRTGGPDTQYF. The CDR3 coding sequence is TGTGCCAGCAGCCTTCGGACAGGGGGACCAGATACGCAGTATTTT.

Worth noting for this clonotype: Mismatch with germline at one junction end may stem from a read error. The chain employs TRBV9 and TRBJ1-1; 8 bases line up with TRBD1. CDR1 is SGDLS, CDR2 YYNGEE, per germline. The CDR3 contains 15 residues. DNA for the CDR3: TGTGCCAGCAGCGTAGATTGGACAGGGAACACCGAAGCTTTCTTT. Protein sequence: CASSVDWTGNTEAFF.

Worth noting for this clonotype: The limits of the CDR3 on the DNA are not certain, so only TCRdb's listed CDR3 is given. V is TRBV7-2 and J is TRBJ2-7; TRBD1 reflects the table's D call only, with no check against the DNA. CDR1 SGHTA and CDR2 FQGNSA come from the germline V gene. A total of 14 residues make up the CDR3, ends included. CDR3 loop: CASSWGQGTLKLSF.

The chain uses TRBV4-3 and TRBJ2-3; D is unclear. From germline, CDR1 is LGHNA and CDR2 YSLEER. This CDR3 has 13 amino acids. The V end lost 6 bases, the J end lost 0 bases, and 7 bases lay between the germline ends. In nucleotides, the CDR3 is TGCGCCAGCAGGGGCGTGAGCACAGATACGCAGTATTTT. It yields the protein CASRGVSTDTQYF.

The chain recombines TRBV7-9 with TRBJ1-2; 10 positions agree with TRBD1. Trimming cost V 6 bases and J 6 bases; bases outside gene matches: 10. CDR1 and CDR2 from the germline V gene are SEHNR and FQNEAQ (reference sequence). CDR3 size: 15 residues. This CDR3 is CASSQDRGVAHGYTF. The CDR3 nucleotides read TGTGCCAGCAGTCAGGACAGGGGGGTGGCCCATGGCTACACCTTC.

The V call is TRBV7-3, the J call TRBJ2-5, with D possibly matching TRBD2 (6 bases). Per the germline V gene, CDR1 is SGHTA and CDR2 is FQGTGA. V lost 1 base and J 5 bases, leaving 14 bases between the germline ends. The CDR3 length is 15 residues. The CDR3 coding sequence is TGTGCCAGCAGCTTAAGCCCGACTCGGGGGGAGACCCAGTACTTC. This sequence encodes CASSLSPTRGETQYF.

This clonotype was observed a single time. The junction departs from the called germline gene at one end, perhaps through a read error. This rearrangement joins TRBV11-3 to TRBJ2-5; no clear D. CDR3 size: 12 residues. CDR1 is SGHNT, CDR2 YENEEA, per germline. The CDR3 spells CAGSVSVQPQYF. In nucleotides, the CDR3 is TGTGCCGGCAGCGTCAGTGTTCAACCCCAGTACTTC.

A note on this clonotype: The DNA is left out, because the CDR3 cannot be placed on it with certainty; the CDR3 is given as TCRdb lists it. The gene calls are TRBV7-9 and TRBJ1-5; the tabulated D call, TRBD1, remains unverified against the DNA. CDR1 is SEHNR and CDR2 is FQNEAQ in the germline V gene (reference sequence). Ends included, the CDR3 has 15 residues. This CDR3 reads CASSLVSGGLFFGHF.

The chain uses TRBV7-2 and TRBJ1-1; D is unresolved. The germline V gene encodes CDR1 SGHTA and CDR2 FQGNSA. Trimming took off 1 base at V and 5 bases at J, with 11 bases between the two ends. This CDR3 has 14 amino acids. The CDR3 DNA reads TGTGCCAGCAGCTTAGTAGAGGGTCAAACTGAAGCTTTCTTT. Residues: CASSLVEGQTEAFF.

As for this clonotype: This likely comes from a read error, as the CDR3 has no conserved phenylalanine or tryptophan at its end. It is unclear where the CDR3 begins or ends on the DNA, so no DNA is shown, and the CDR3 is as TCRdb lists it. The chain couples TRBV9 to TRBJ2-3. Germline V gene data show CDR1 as SGDLS and CDR2 as YYNGEE. The CDR3 has 13 residues if both end residues are counted. The CDR3 here is CASGVGADTQYFV.

Note on this clonotype: One end of the junction does not line up with germline, which may come from a read error. The chain combines TRBV7-9 with TRBJ2-3; D possibly matches TRBD1 or TRBD2 (5 bases each). This CDR3 is built from 14 residues. Per germline, CDR1 SEHNR and CDR2 FQNEAQ (reference sequence). For the CDR3, the DNA is TGTGCCAGCAGCTTAGCGGGTAGCTACGGGACGAACTTTTTT. Protein sequence: CASSLAGSYGTNFF.

The chain is built from TRBV7-3 and TRBJ2-7; a possible D gene is TRBD2 (5 bases). CDR3 length equals 18 residues. CDR1 SGHTA and CDR2 FQGTGA come from the germline V gene. Trimming cost V 6 bases and J 3 bases, with 27 bases left between them. The CDR3 reads CASSFHPGGSALYYEQYV. In DNA, the CDR3 is TGTGCCAGCAGTTTTCATCCAGGCGGGTCAGCCCTTTACTACGAGCAGTACGTC.

This clonotype was found a few times. The DNA is left out, because the CDR3 cannot be placed on it with certainty; the CDR3 is given as TCRdb lists it. The chain is built from TRBV11-3 and TRBJ1-1; the table's TRBD1 call for D was not verified on the DNA. Germline-derived CDR1 and CDR2 are SGHNT and YENEEA. The CDR3 length is 24 residues, termini included. CDR3 loop: CASSIYLCGVEGGPGRAMNTEAFF.

The chain employs TRBV20-1 and TRBJ2-1; no clear D. Germline CDR1 is DFQATT and CDR2 is SNEGSKA (reference sequence). V was clipped by 4 bases and J by 1 base, with 8 bases between them. The CDR3 sequence is 13 residues long. In DNA, the CDR3 is TGCAGTGCTAATAGTCTATCCTACAATGAGCAGTTCTTC. Its protein product is CSANSLSYNEQFF.

The chain joins TRBV4-2 to TRBJ1-6; no clear D gene. The CDR3 has 15 amino acids. Germline values: CDR1 LGHNA, CDR2 YNFKEQ. Trimming left V 0 bases short and J 10 bases short, with 13 bases between. In DNA, the CDR3 is TGTGCCAGCAGCCAAGATGAGGCCCTTGGATCACCCCTCCACTTT. This encodes CASSQDEALGSPLHF.